This T cell receptor (beta chain) was recorded in a study of spatial heterogeneity in lung cancer. For the study at large: Two to three years after resection was the median timing of the follow-up PBMC samples, which were sequenced when available.

The study tagged each TCR cDNA molecule with a unique molecular identifier. TCRdb re-derived calls from the 5' RACE reads in MiXCR, one entry per CDR3 protein. The table has around 110,000 distinct CDR3 sequences, roughly an eighth seen once. V was shortened by 7 bases and J by 1 base, with 19 bases between the two germline ends. This CDR3 has 15 residues. CDR1 and CDR2 (germline): SQVTM, ANQGSEA. The time point denotes: blood at routine non-recurrence follow-up after resection. The sequenced material consisted of unsorted whole RNA from tumor, nontumor lung or frozen PBMC. Sequencing used PBMCs, obtained at follow-up. The J gene is TRBJ1-1, the V gene TRBV29-1, with D unresolved. This receptor was identified in a male donor with early-stage non-small cell lung cancer. The CDR3 DNA follows: TGCAGCGCTCGGGTTGCCCCTAGCCCGAACACTGAAGCTTTCTTT. Its protein is CSARVAPSPNTEAFF.